This is a list of T cell receptor beta chains from one sample in a study of early T cells in non-severe SARS-CoV-2 infection. Each CDR3 protein is one row after TCRdb ran MiXCR on the 5' RACE reads. The data show roughly 77,000 distinct CDR3 sequences, about 12% seen once. Specimen: whole blood. These receptors all stem from an adult who was a healthcare worker with PCR-confirmed SARS-CoV-2 infection or an uninfected control (not recorded which). The CDR3 runs from the conserved cysteine through the conserved F or W. Each record gives: J gene, D gene, V gene, clone size, CDR3 DNA, CDR3 protein. A D gene is named only where the DNA matches it firmly. Where a row states a size, it is once, few, many or the class of an expanded clone; other rows omit it.

TRBJ1-1,TRBD1,TRBV10-3,many,TGTGCCATCAGTGAGAGACAGGGTGGCACTGAAGCTTTCTTT,CAISERQGGTEAFF
TRBJ2-5,.,TRBV30,few,TGTGCCTGGAATTACGGGACAACCAAAGAGACCCAGTACTTC,CAWNYGTTKETQYF
TRBJ2-7,.,TRBV9,once,TGTGCCAGCAGCCCCCAAAGGGGATTCTACGAGCAGTACTTC,CASSPQRGFYEQYF
TRBJ2-6,.,TRBV3-1,few,TGTGCCAGCAGCCAATCCATGAGGGGCATCTCTGGGGCCAACGTCCTGACTTTC,CASSQSMRGISGANVLTF
TRBJ2-5,.,TRBV7-7,.,TGTGCTAGCAGGGGGGCCGGAGAGACCCAGTACTTC,CASRGAGETQYF
TRBJ2-5,.,TRBV7-3,.,TGTGCCAGCAGCTTCAGAGGGGGGACCCAGTACTTC,CASSFRGGTQYF
TRBJ2-3,TRBD2,TRBV7-9,many,TGTGCCAGCAGCCAAGCTAGCGGGAGTACTTCTAGCACAGATACGCAGTATTTT,CASSQASGSTSSTDTQYF
TRBJ1-1,.,TRBV6-5,.,TGTGCCAGCACCAACGGGGGGGTGGTTGGGGAAGCTTTCTTT,CASTNGGVVGEAFF
TRBJ2-5,TRBD1,TRBV24-1,many,TGTGCCACCAGTGAGGGGACAGTAGCTCAAGAGACCCAGTACTTC,CATSEGTVAQETQYF
TRBJ1-3,.,TRBV20-1,many,TGCAGTGCTAGAGATCCGCAGGGTCTAAGAAACACCATATATTTT,CSARDPQGLRNTIYF
TRBJ2-1,.,TRBV20-1,.,TGCAGTGCTAGAGATTGGGTGGGGGGTGAGCAGTTCTTC,CSARDWVGGEQFF
TRBJ2-5,.,TRBV21-1,.,TGTGCCAGCAGCACGGAGGTCAGGGTACAAGAGACCCAGTACTTC,CASSTEVRVQETQYF
TRBJ2-5,.,TRBV3-1,.,TGTGCCAGCAGCCAAGCAAGTGGGGGGCAAGAGACCCAGTACTTC,CASSQASGGQETQYF
TRBJ1-5,.,TRBV7-2,.,TGTGCCAGCAGCCCGGTACTTAGCAATCAGCCCCAGCATTTT,CASSPVLSNQPQHF
TRBJ2-7,TRBD1,TRBV12-3/TRBV12-4,many,TGTGCCAGCAGTTTTAGGGACAGGGGGTTCGACGAGCAGTACTTC,CASSFRDRGFDEQYF
TRBJ2-3,TRBD2,TRBV20-1,few,TGCAGTGCTAGCCCGACTAGCGGGAGGGCCTTGACAGATACGCAGTATTTT,CSASPTSGRALTDTQYF
TRBJ2-2,.,TRBV20-1,many,TGCAGTGCTAGCCGCATGCTGGGAAGCGGAGAGAACACCGGGGAGCTGTTTTTT,CSASRMLGSGENTGELFF
TRBJ2-7,TRBD1,TRBV27,many,TGTGCCAGCAGTTGGACAGGGACAGTGGACGAGCAGTACTTC,CASSWTGTVDEQYF
TRBJ1-1,.,TRBV5-6,many,TGTGCCAGCAGCCAGACTGGGAACACTGAAGCTTTCTTT,CASSQTGNTEAFF